The T cell receptor (beta chain) under discussion was sequenced for a study of beta chain features in type 1 diabetes. A heparinised blood draw that averaged roughly 120 mL was obtained once from each donor. Study-wide findings and caveats: The study left unresolved whether HLA type influences TCRB rearrangement. When VDJ junctions were examined, type 1 diabetes patients showed fewer insertions and more deletions. Sequencing the cDNA could make cells with high TCR expression show up more than they should.

With V trimmed by 1 base and J by 3 bases, 4 bases remained unmatched. The V gene's germline CDR1 is SGHTA and CDR2 FQGNSA. CDR3 length equals 15 residues. There are a few counts of this clone. Its antigen is still unknown. The isolated RNA, all of it, was reverse transcribed, so expressed TCRB transcripts were what got sequenced. Sequenced by immunoSEQ multiplex PCR; TCRdb stores in-frame clones only, minus some. The table includes about 250,000 clones, 14% detected once. The chain carries TRBV7-2 and TRBJ2-7; 9 nucleotides align to TRBD2. Sequenced input: naive CD4+ T cells from blood. The origin of this receptor is a woman in her 40s in good health. The CDR3 bases are TGTGCCAGCAGCTTAGTTGCGGGGGGGCTCTACGAGCAGTACTTC. Encoded protein: CASSLVAGGLYEQYF.